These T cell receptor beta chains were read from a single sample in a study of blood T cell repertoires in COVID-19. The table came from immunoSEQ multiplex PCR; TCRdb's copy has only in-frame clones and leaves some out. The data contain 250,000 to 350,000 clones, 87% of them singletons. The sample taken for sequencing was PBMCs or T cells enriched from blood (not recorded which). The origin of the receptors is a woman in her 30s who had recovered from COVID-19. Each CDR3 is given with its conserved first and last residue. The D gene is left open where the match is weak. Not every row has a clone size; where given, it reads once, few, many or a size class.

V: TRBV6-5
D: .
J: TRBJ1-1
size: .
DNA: TGTGCCAGCAGGACCTCCAGGGACACTGAAGCTTTCTTT
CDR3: CASRTSRDTEAFF

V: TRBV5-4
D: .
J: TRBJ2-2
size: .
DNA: TGTGCCAGCAGCTTGGCTTTTCGGCGCGGGGACACCGGGGAGCTGTTTTTT
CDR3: CASSLAFRRGDTGELFF

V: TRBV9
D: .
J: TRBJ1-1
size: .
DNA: TGTGCCAGCAGCGTAGTTGGAGGAGGGGCTGAAGCTTTCTTT
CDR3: CASSVVGGGAEAFF

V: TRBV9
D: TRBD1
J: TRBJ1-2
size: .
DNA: TGTGCCAGCAGCGCGCGAACCGGGACAGGGGTGGATGGCTACACCTTC
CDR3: CASSARTGTGVDGYTF

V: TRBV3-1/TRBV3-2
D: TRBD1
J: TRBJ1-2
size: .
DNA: TGTGCCAGCAGCAGGACAGGGGATGGCTACACCTTC
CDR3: CASSRTGDGYTF

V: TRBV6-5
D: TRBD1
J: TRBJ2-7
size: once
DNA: TGTGCCAGCAGTCGTTCCGGGACAGGGGAGTACGAGCAGTACTTC
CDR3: CASSRSGTGEYEQYF

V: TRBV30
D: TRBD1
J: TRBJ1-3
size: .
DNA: TGTGCCTGGAGACCCCGGGACAGCTCTGGAAACACCATATATTTT
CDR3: CAWRPRDSSGNTIYF

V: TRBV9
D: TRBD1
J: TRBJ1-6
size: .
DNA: TGTGCCAGCAGCGAGGGGACAGCAAGCAATTCACCCCTCCACTTT
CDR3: CASSEGTASNSPLHF

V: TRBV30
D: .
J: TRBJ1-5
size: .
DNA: TGTGCCTGGAGCCCCCGGGGGGGAGGCAATCAGCCCCAGCATTTT
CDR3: CAWSPRGGGNQPQHF

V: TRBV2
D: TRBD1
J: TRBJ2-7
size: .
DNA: TGTGCCAGCATGGACAGGGGATCTCTCTCCCTCGAGCAGTACTTC
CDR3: CASMDRGSLSLEQYF

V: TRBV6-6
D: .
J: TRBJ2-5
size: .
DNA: TGTGCCAGCAGTTCCCCTGGGGGGACGGAGACCCAGTACTTC
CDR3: CASSSPGGTETQYF

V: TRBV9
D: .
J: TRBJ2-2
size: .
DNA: TGTGCCAGCAGCGTAGTACAGGCCCCTCGGACCGGGGAGCTGTTTTTT
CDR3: CASSVVQAPRTGELFF